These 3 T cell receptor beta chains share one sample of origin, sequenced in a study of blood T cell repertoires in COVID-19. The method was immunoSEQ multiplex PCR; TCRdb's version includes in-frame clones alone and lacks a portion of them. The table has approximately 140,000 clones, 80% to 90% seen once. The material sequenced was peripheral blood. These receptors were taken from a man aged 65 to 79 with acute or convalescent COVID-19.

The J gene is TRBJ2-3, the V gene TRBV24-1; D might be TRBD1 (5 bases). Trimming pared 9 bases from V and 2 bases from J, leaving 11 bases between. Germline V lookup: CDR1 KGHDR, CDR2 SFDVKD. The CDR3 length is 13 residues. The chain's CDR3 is CATSTRDTDTQYF. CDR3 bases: TGTGCCACCTCGACCAGGGACACAGATACGCAGTATTTT.

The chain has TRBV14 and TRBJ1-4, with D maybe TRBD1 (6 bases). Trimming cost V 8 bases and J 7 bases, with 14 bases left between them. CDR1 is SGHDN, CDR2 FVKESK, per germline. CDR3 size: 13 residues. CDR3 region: CASRRGQGEKLFF. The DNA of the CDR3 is TGTGCCAGCCGGCGGGGGCAGGGTGAAAAACTGTTTTTT.

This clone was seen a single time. CDR3 sequence: CASSGGQGNEQFF. In nucleotides, the CDR3 is TGTGCCAGCAGTGGGGGACAGGGAAATGAGCAGTTCTTC. V is TRBV2 and J is TRBJ2-1; 9 bases match TRBD1. Trimming cost V 4 bases and J 7 bases; bases outside gene matches: 2. The CDR3 is 13 amino acids. Germline V gene sequence: CDR1 SNHLY, CDR2 FYNNEI.